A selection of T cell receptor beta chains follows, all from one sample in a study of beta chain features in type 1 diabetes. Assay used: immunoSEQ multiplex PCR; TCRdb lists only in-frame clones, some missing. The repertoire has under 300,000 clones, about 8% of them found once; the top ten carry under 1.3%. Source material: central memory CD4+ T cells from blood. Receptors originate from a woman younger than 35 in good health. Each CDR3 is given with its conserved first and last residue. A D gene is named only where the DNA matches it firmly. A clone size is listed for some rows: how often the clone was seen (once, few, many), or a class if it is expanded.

CDR3nt: TGTGCCAGCAGCGTAGCCGGGACAGGGGGAGAGACCCAGTACTTC
CDR3aa: CASSVAGTGGETQYF
j_gene: TRBJ2-5
v_gene: TRBV9
d_gene: TRBD1
abundance: NA

CDR3nt: TGTGCCAGCAGTTGGGGCTCTTGGGAGACCCAGTACTTC
CDR3aa: CASSWGSWETQYF
j_gene: TRBJ2-5
v_gene: TRBV6-5
d_gene: NA
abundance: NA

CDR3nt: TGTGCCAGCTCCCCCCGGGGGTCCTACAATGAGCAGTTCTTC
CDR3aa: CASSPRGSYNEQFF
j_gene: TRBJ2-1
v_gene: TRBV7-2
d_gene: NA
abundance: NA

CDR3nt: TGTGCCAGTAGTATAGGGCGGGATACCTATGGCTACACCTTC
CDR3aa: CASSIGRDTYGYTF
j_gene: TRBJ1-2
v_gene: TRBV19
d_gene: NA
abundance: NA

CDR3nt: TGTGCCAGCAGCTCGGCGGGGGGCGCGGACGGGGAGCTGTTTTTT
CDR3aa: CASSSAGGADGELFF
j_gene: TRBJ2-2
v_gene: TRBV5-4
d_gene: TRBD2
abundance: few

CDR3nt: TGTGCCATCAGTGAACAAAACAGGTACGAGCAGTACTTC
CDR3aa: CAISEQNRYEQYF
j_gene: TRBJ2-7
v_gene: TRBV10-3
d_gene: NA
abundance: few

CDR3nt: TGCGCCAGCAGCCAAGCGGGTGGGGCGCGGGGCTACACCTTC
CDR3aa: CASSQAGGARGYTF
j_gene: TRBJ1-2
v_gene: TRBV4-3
d_gene: NA
abundance: NA

CDR3nt: TGCGCCAGCAGCCCCCCCACGGGTGAGCAGTTCTTC
CDR3aa: CASSPPTGEQFF
j_gene: TRBJ2-1
v_gene: TRBV5-1
d_gene: NA
abundance: NA

CDR3nt: TGCAGCGTTGATTCTAGCGGAGAGACCCAGTACTTC
CDR3aa: CSVDSSGETQYF
j_gene: TRBJ2-5
v_gene: TRBV29-1
d_gene: TRBD2
abundance: few

CDR3nt: TGTGCCAGCAGCTTGTGGATCTCCTACGAGCAGTACTTC
CDR3aa: CASSLWISYEQYF
j_gene: TRBJ2-7
v_gene: TRBV5-4
d_gene: NA
abundance: few

CDR3nt: TGTGCCAGCCGAGAAAAACCTAGCGGGAGGCCCCCTGAGCAGTTCTTC
CDR3aa: CASREKPSGRPPEQFF
j_gene: TRBJ2-1
v_gene: TRBV18
d_gene: TRBD2
abundance: few

CDR3nt: TGTGCCAGCAGTGAAAGGAGCGGGAGCACAGATACGCAGTATTTT
CDR3aa: CASSERSGSTDTQYF
j_gene: TRBJ2-3
v_gene: TRBV25-1
d_gene: NA
abundance: NA

CDR3nt: TGTGCCAGCAGCCCCCGTTTCGATGCATACACAGATACGCAGTATTTT
CDR3aa: CASSPRFDAYTDTQYF
j_gene: TRBJ2-3
v_gene: TRBV7-9
d_gene: NA
abundance: NA

CDR3nt: TGTGCCAGCAGCGAGCGTTGGGGTACAGGGGCCAATGAGCAGTTCTTC
CDR3aa: CASSERWGTGANEQFF
j_gene: TRBJ2-1
v_gene: TRBV7-2
d_gene: TRBD1
abundance: many

CDR3nt: TGTGCCAGCAGCCCGGCAGGTCTCCTCGGAGGGGAGCAGTTCTTC
CDR3aa: CASSPAGLLGGEQFF
j_gene: TRBJ2-1
v_gene: TRBV7-2
d_gene: NA
abundance: NA

CDR3nt: TGTGCCAGCAGTGAAGGGGGAGGGGTGAAGTCACCCCTCCACTTT
CDR3aa: CASSEGGGVKSPLHF
j_gene: TRBJ1-6
v_gene: TRBV2
d_gene: NA
abundance: NA

CDR3nt: TGCGCCAGCCCGCAGACAGACAACTCTGAAGCTTTCTTT
CDR3aa: CASPQTDNSEAFF
j_gene: TRBJ1-1
v_gene: TRBV5-1
d_gene: NA
abundance: many

CDR3nt: TGTGCCAGCAGGGTAGCCCCGGGAACCCTGGATGGCTACACCTTC
CDR3aa: CASRVAPGTLDGYTF
j_gene: TRBJ1-2
v_gene: TRBV9
d_gene: NA
abundance: once

CDR3nt: TGCAGCGTCGGACAGCTGGACGAAAAACTGTTTTTT
CDR3aa: CSVGQLDEKLFF
j_gene: TRBJ1-4
v_gene: TRBV29-1
d_gene: NA
abundance: NA

CDR3nt: TGTGCCAGCAGTCTCACAGGGATCACTGAAGCTTTCTTT
CDR3aa: CASSLTGITEAFF
j_gene: TRBJ1-1
v_gene: TRBV28
d_gene: NA
abundance: NA

CDR3nt: TGTGCCAGCAGTACAGGGGGCCGCGGCTACACCTTC
CDR3aa: CASSTGGRGYTF
j_gene: TRBJ1-2
v_gene: TRBV27
d_gene: TRBD1
abundance: NA

CDR3nt: TGTGCCAGCAGCTTAGTATCGGTAGCGGGAGGGCCAGGTACAGATACGCAGTATTTT
CDR3aa: CASSLVSVAGGPGTDTQYF
j_gene: TRBJ2-3
v_gene: TRBV7-8
d_gene: TRBD2
abundance: few

CDR3nt: TGTGCCAGCAGCTCGGAGGGGGACCAGTACAATGAGCAGTTCTTC
CDR3aa: CASSSEGDQYNEQFF
j_gene: TRBJ2-1
v_gene: TRBV9
d_gene: NA
abundance: NA

CDR3nt: TGTGCCAGCAGCTTAGCGCCCTGGAATGAGCAGTTCTTC
CDR3aa: CASSLAPWNEQFF
j_gene: TRBJ2-1
v_gene: TRBV7-2
d_gene: NA
abundance: few

CDR3nt: TGTGCCAGCAGCCAATTCGGTGGCGGTGGGGGATATGGCTACACCTTC
CDR3aa: CASSQFGGGGGYGYTF
j_gene: TRBJ1-2
v_gene: TRBV14
d_gene: NA
abundance: few

CDR3nt: TGTGCCAGCTCACCGTTTGGACAGGGGGACGAGCAGTACTTC
CDR3aa: CASSPFGQGDEQYF
j_gene: TRBJ2-7
v_gene: TRBV18
d_gene: TRBD1
abundance: NA

CDR3nt: TGTGACGCCAGGGGTGCAACTAATGAAAAACTGTTTTTT
CDR3aa: CDARGATNEKLFF
j_gene: TRBJ1-4
v_gene: TRBV27
d_gene: NA
abundance: few

CDR3nt: TGTGCCAGCAGCGTAGGGAGTGACACCGGGGAGCTGTTTTTT
CDR3aa: CASSVGSDTGELFF
j_gene: TRBJ2-2
v_gene: TRBV9
d_gene: NA
abundance: many

CDR3nt: TGTGCCACCAGCAGAGATCAGAAAGAGACCCAGTACTTC
CDR3aa: CATSRDQKETQYF
j_gene: TRBJ2-5
v_gene: TRBV15
d_gene: NA
abundance: NA

CDR3nt: TGTGCCAGCAGCTTAGCGACCCAGAATGAGCAGTTCTTC
CDR3aa: CASSLATQNEQFF
j_gene: TRBJ2-1
v_gene: TRBV7-2
d_gene: NA
abundance: many

CDR3nt: TGTGCCAGCAGCTGGGGAGCCGACACTGAAGCTTTCTTT
CDR3aa: CASSWGADTEAFF
j_gene: TRBJ1-1
v_gene: TRBV7-9
d_gene: NA
abundance: NA

CDR3nt: TGTGCCAGCAGTTTCGGCAGCCCCTCTCCCCTCCACTTT
CDR3aa: CASSFGSPSPLHF
j_gene: TRBJ1-6
v_gene: TRBV27
d_gene: NA
abundance: NA

CDR3nt: TGTGCCAGCAGCCCCGACAGGGGGGAAAATGAGCAGTTCTTC
CDR3aa: CASSPDRGENEQFF
j_gene: TRBJ2-1
v_gene: TRBV6-5
d_gene: TRBD1
abundance: NA

CDR3nt: TGTGCCAGCAGTTTAAGTTCCCAATATAGCAATCAGCCCCAGCATTTT
CDR3aa: CASSLSSQYSNQPQHF
j_gene: TRBJ1-5
v_gene: TRBV28
d_gene: NA
abundance: NA

CDR3nt: TGCAGCGTTGGAGTCAGGAATGAGCAGTTCTTC
CDR3aa: CSVGVRNEQFF
j_gene: TRBJ2-1
v_gene: TRBV29-1
d_gene: NA
abundance: NA

CDR3nt: TGTGCCAGCAGCTCCGAGCGGGAATGGGCTGAAGCTTTCTTT
CDR3aa: CASSSEREWAEAFF
j_gene: TRBJ1-1
v_gene: TRBV7-9
d_gene: NA
abundance: NA

CDR3nt: TGTGCCAGCAGCCCACTAGCGGGGGTCTACAATGAGCAGTTCTTC
CDR3aa: CASSPLAGVYNEQFF
j_gene: TRBJ2-1
v_gene: TRBV7-7
d_gene: TRBD2
abundance: NA

CDR3nt: TGTGCCAGCAGTTACAGGGGACTGGGGACCCAGTACTTC
CDR3aa: CASSYRGLGTQYF
j_gene: TRBJ2-5
v_gene: TRBV27
d_gene: NA
abundance: few

CDR3nt: TGCGCCAGCAGCCTGGGACAGGGAGGTCGGGATACGCAGTATTTT
CDR3aa: CASSLGQGGRDTQYF
j_gene: TRBJ2-3
v_gene: TRBV5-1
d_gene: TRBD1
abundance: few

CDR3nt: TGTGCCAGCAGCCCTAGTAATGGGGGGTATGGCTACACCTTC
CDR3aa: CASSPSNGGYGYTF
j_gene: TRBJ1-2
v_gene: TRBV9
d_gene: NA
abundance: few

CDR3nt: TGTGCCAGCAGCGCGCAACCAGGGGGAGTCCACTTT
CDR3aa: CASSAQPGGVHF
j_gene: TRBJ1-6
v_gene: TRBV11-1
d_gene: TRBD1
abundance: NA

CDR3nt: TGTGCCAGCAGCCCCAACCAAGAGACCCAGTACTTC
CDR3aa: CASSPNQETQYF
j_gene: TRBJ2-5
v_gene: TRBV5-8
d_gene: NA
abundance: few

CDR3nt: TGTGCCAGCAGCAACCGGGACAGGTTTCAAAGGGAGACCCAGTACTTC
CDR3aa: CASSNRDRFQRETQYF
j_gene: TRBJ2-5
v_gene: TRBV11-3
d_gene: TRBD1
abundance: NA

CDR3nt: TGTGCCAGCAGCTTAGTGGCCTTCTCCACCGGGGAGCTGTTTTTT
CDR3aa: CASSLVAFSTGELFF
j_gene: TRBJ2-2
v_gene: TRBV11-2
d_gene: NA
abundance: NA

CDR3nt: TGTGCCAGCTCCTTGGGACAGGACTATGGCTACACCTTC
CDR3aa: CASSLGQDYGYTF
j_gene: TRBJ1-2
v_gene: TRBV18
d_gene: TRBD1
abundance: NA

CDR3nt: TGTGCCACCAGCAGAGATATTGAGGGTGTTGGCTACACCTTC
CDR3aa: CATSRDIEGVGYTF
j_gene: TRBJ1-2
v_gene: TRBV15
d_gene: NA
abundance: few

CDR3nt: TGTGCCAGCAGCCGCCAGGGACAGGGGTTCACTGAAGCTTTCTTT
CDR3aa: CASSRQGQGFTEAFF
j_gene: TRBJ1-1
v_gene: TRBV7-3
d_gene: TRBD1
abundance: NA

CDR3nt: TGTGCCAGCAGCTTACGGGGGTCGGAGACCCAGTACTTC
CDR3aa: CASSLRGSETQYF
j_gene: TRBJ2-5
v_gene: TRBV7-7
d_gene: NA
abundance: few

CDR3nt: TGTGCCAGCTCATCTTATAGCACGACAGATACGCAGTATTTT
CDR3aa: CASSSYSTTDTQYF
j_gene: TRBJ2-3
v_gene: TRBV18
d_gene: NA
abundance: few